These T cell receptor beta chains were read from a single sample in a study of cytomegalovirus exposure and HLA in healthy donors. TCRdb's copy holds only in-frame clones and misses some; the assay was immunoSEQ multiplex PCR. This table holds 150,000 to 200,000 clones, 65% to 80% found once. The sample consisted of PBMCs. These TCRs come from a woman in her twenties or thirties in good health and CMV-seropositive. CDR3s include the opening cysteine and the closing phenylalanine or tryptophan. Fields, in order: J gene, V gene, D gene, clone size, CDR3 DNA, CDR3 protein. The D gene is left open where the match is weak. For some rows the clone size is stated as once, few or many, or as a class when expanded; others skip it.

TRBJ1-1 TRBV19 NA NA TGTGCCAGTAGTATGACAGCGTTCGCTGAAGCTTTCTTT CASSMTAFAEAFF
TRBJ1-6 TRBV19 TRBD1 NA TGTGCCAGTAGCAGAGGACAGGGGAGTAATTCACCCCTCCACTTT CASSRGQGSNSPLHF
TRBJ1-5 TRBV9 TRBD1 NA TGTGCCAGCAGCCACAGGGGGGTGAGCAATCAGCCCCAGCATTTT CASSHRGVSNQPQHF
TRBJ1-1 TRBV4-3 NA NA TGCGCCAGCAGCCAAGATGGGGATTCGGGGGCTGAAGCTTTCTTT CASSQDGDSGAEAFF
TRBJ2-4 TRBV29-1 TRBD1 NA TGCAGCGTTGACCGGGACAGGTCTGCGGACATTCAGTACTTC CSVDRDRSADIQYF
TRBJ1-5 TRBV10-2 NA NA TGCGCCAGCAGTGATATTGGGGGCGGCAATCAGCCCCAGCATTTT CASSDIGGGNQPQHF
TRBJ2-1 TRBV4-2 TRBD2 NA TGTGCCAGCGGGGACGGGGGGGCTGATGAGCAGTTCTTC CASGDGGADEQFF
TRBJ1-1 TRBV10-1 NA NA TGCGCCAGCAGTTTTGACAGGAGAAACACTGAAGCTTTCTTT CASSFDRRNTEAFF
TRBJ2-1 TRBV6-5 TRBD2 NA TGTGCCAGCAGTTCGCGGGAGTACAATGAGCAGTTCTTC CASSSREYNEQFF
TRBJ2-2 TRBV25-1 NA NA TGTGCCAGCAGTGAATGGGGCGGGGCCACCGGGGAGCTGTTTTTT CASSEWGGATGELFF
TRBJ2-3 TRBV7-2 TRBD2 NA TGTGCCAGCAGCCCCGGGAGGGGCGGGGGGGCTCGGGGTACGCAGTATTTT CASSPGRGGGARGTQYF
TRBJ2-3 TRBV28 TRBD2 NA TGTGCCAGCAGTCCCCTTGGCGGGGGGATCACAGATACGCAGTATTTT CASSPLGGGITDTQYF
TRBJ1-6 TRBV4-3 NA few TGCGCCAGCAGCCAAGATCTAACAGGCGCTAATTCACCCCTCCACTTT CASSQDLTGANSPLHF
TRBJ2-5 TRBV4-1 NA NA TGCGCCAGCAGCCCGACTAGACAGAGGGAGACCCAGTACTTC CASSPTRQRETQYF
TRBJ2-7 TRBV5-6 NA NA TGTGCCAGCAGCTTGTTTGCAGGGTCATTTTACGAGCAGTACTTC CASSLFAGSFYEQYF
TRBJ2-2 TRBV2 NA NA TGTGCCAGCAGTCTGGAGGATAGGACCGGGGAGCTGTTTTTT CASSLEDRTGELFF
TRBJ1-5 TRBV5-1 TRBD1 once TGCGCCAGCAGCTTGGGGCCAGGGGGAAGGGGTATCAATCAGCCCCAGCATTTT CASSLGPGGRGINQPQHF
TRBJ1-1 TRBV11-2 NA NA TGTGCCAGCAGCCTGGGACTGATGAACACTGAAGCTTTCTTT CASSLGLMNTEAFF
TRBJ2-4 TRBV7-6 NA NA TGTGCCAGCAGCTTAGGCGGGGGCCCCAAAAACATTCAGTACTTC CASSLGGGPKNIQYF
TRBJ2-6 TRBV7-8 NA few TGTGCCAGTCTCTCCCCCTCTGGGGCCAACGTCCTGACTTTC CASLSPSGANVLTF
TRBJ2-1 TRBV5-1 NA once TGCGCCAGCAGCTCACAGGGCTACAATGAGCAGTTCTTC CASSSQGYNEQFF
TRBJ2-5 TRBV10-3 NA NA TGTGCCATCAGTGAGCGACCGCTCCAGGCGGAGACCCAGTACTTC CAISERPLQAETQYF
TRBJ2-5 TRBV6-6 NA NA TGTGCCAGCAGTTATCCGCAGGGTGCTGAAGAGACCCAGTACTTC CASSYPQGAEETQYF
TRBJ2-1 TRBV6-5 NA NA TGTGCCAGCAGTTCACAGGTTTACAATGAGCAGTTCTTC CASSSQVYNEQFF
TRBJ2-7 TRBV25-1 NA NA TGTGCCAGCAGTGGATACAAGAGGGCCTCCGAGCAGTACTTC CASSGYKRASEQYF
TRBJ1-3 TRBV29-1 TRBD1 NA TGCAGCGTTGACAAGACAGGGACAAACACCATATATTTT CSVDKTGTNTIYF
TRBJ2-7 TRBV10-1 TRBD1 NA TGCGCCAGCAGCGATGGGACAGGGGGAGCCTACGAGCAGTACTTC CASSDGTGGAYEQYF
TRBJ2-7 TRBV29-1 TRBD2 NA TGCAGCGTCCAGACAGGCGGGGGGGTTCCTTCCTACGAGCAGTACTTC CSVQTGGGVPSYEQYF
TRBJ1-6 TRBV5-6 NA few TGTGCCAGCAGCCTTTTAGCTTCACCCCTCCACTTT CASSLLASPLHF
TRBJ2-2 TRBV9 NA NA TGTGCCAGCAGGACCGGGGGAAGCGGGGAGCTGTTTTTT CASRTGGSGELFF
TRBJ1-4 TRBV6-1 NA few TGTGCCAGCAGTGTGGGACAAAGCAATGAAAAACTGTTTTTT CASSVGQSNEKLFF
TRBJ2-3 TRBV7-2 TRBD2 NA TGTGCCAGCAGCTCCCTAGCGGGGGGGCCAGATACGCAGTATTTT CASSSLAGGPDTQYF
TRBJ2-7 TRBV4-1 NA NA TGCGCCAGCAGCCAACAAGGACACCGGGGGTCCTACGAGCAGTACTTC CASSQQGHRGSYEQYF
TRBJ1-5 TRBV7-2 TRBD1 NA TGTGCCAGCAGCTTAGACAGGGGATCCGGCAATCAGCCCCAGCATTTT CASSLDRGSGNQPQHF
TRBJ2-1 TRBV10-3 NA NA TGTGCCATCAGAGTCGACAGTCTCAATGAGCAGTTCTTC CAIRVDSLNEQFF
TRBJ1-1 TRBV4-2 TRBD1 NA TGTGCCAGCAGCCAAGGTGGACAGGGGAACACTGAAGCTTTCTTT CASSQGGQGNTEAFF
TRBJ1-1 TRBV7-2 NA NA TGTGCCAGCAGCTTAGATTGGAGGGAAGCTTTCTTT CASSLDWREAFF
TRBJ1-5 TRBV29-1 NA NA TGCAGCGTTGAGACGGGATCCGGCAATCAGCCCCAGCATTTT CSVETGSGNQPQHF
TRBJ1-2 TRBV6-1 TRBD1 NA TGTGCCAGCAGTGATTTATTGGGACAGGGATACTCGAACTATGGCTACACCTTC CASSDLLGQGYSNYGYTF
TRBJ1-1 TRBV6-5 TRBD1 once TGTGCCAGCAGTTACCGCAGGGGGGTGAACACTGAAGCTTTCTTT CASSYRRGVNTEAFF
TRBJ1-1 TRBV9 TRBD1 NA TGTGCCAGCAGCGAGGGGACAGGGGACTCTGAAGCTTTCTTT CASSEGTGDSEAFF
TRBJ2-1 TRBV11-2 TRBD1 NA TGTGCCAGCAGACAGACAGGGACGGGGCAGAGCGCCTACAATGAGCAGTTCTTC CASRQTGTGQSAYNEQFF
TRBJ2-7 TRBV11-2 NA NA TGTGCCAGCAGCCCGAGGACAGTGCGCTACGAGCAGTACTTC CASSPRTVRYEQYF
TRBJ2-4 TRBV29-1 TRBD2 NA TGCAGCGTTCTTCTAGCGGGAGGGCGCGCCAAAAACATTCAGTACTTC CSVLLAGGRAKNIQYF
TRBJ2-3 TRBV6-5 TRBD2 NA TGTGCCAGCAAAAAAGCGGGGCCTAGCACAGATACGCAGTATTTT CASKKAGPSTDTQYF
TRBJ1-1 TRBV30 TRBD1 NA TGTGCACTAGGGGGCTCTGAAGCTTTCTTT CALGGSEAFF
TRBJ2-7 TRBV18 TRBD1 NA TGTGCCAGCTCCGCCGGGACAGGGGCGGGCGAGCAGTACTTC CASSAGTGAGEQYF
TRBJ1-1 TRBV27 NA NA TGTGCCAGCGGGCCGGACATTGACACTGAAGCTTTCTTT CASGPDIDTEAFF
TRBJ1-6 TRBV6-4 TRBD1 NA TGTGCCAGCAGTGAGATGGGACAGAATTCACCCCTCCACTTT CASSEMGQNSPLHF
TRBJ1-1 TRBV4-3 NA few TGCGCCACCAGCAGCGGCAGCAACACTGAAGCTTTCTTT CATSSGSNTEAFF
TRBJ2-7 TRBV21-1 NA NA TGTGCCAGCCAGCCCGAAACGGGACTCCTAGTACTTTACGAGCAGTACTTC CASQPETGLLVLYEQYF
TRBJ2-7 TRBV21-1 NA NA TGTGCCAGCAGCCACCGGGACCCAGGCCGGCGGGGCTCCTACGAGCAGTACTTC CASSHRDPGRRGSYEQYF
TRBJ2-3 TRBV29-1 NA NA TGCAGCGTTGAAGGGGAGGCCCTAGGGGATACGCAGTATTTT CSVEGEALGDTQYF
TRBJ1-1 TRBV27 NA NA TGTGCCAGCAGTCGTAGGGGCAGTGAAGCTTTCTTT CASSRRGSEAFF